Listed here is a single T cell receptor beta chain. Its antigen is unknown. V dropped 5 bases and J dropped 0 bases, with 16 bases sitting between them. CDR3 length: 15 amino acids. Germline V CDR1 and CDR2: GTSNPN, SVGIG (reference sequence). The record originates from a study of beta chain features in type 1 diabetes. By way of CD45RO/CCR7/CD25/CD127/CD95/CD27, the CD4+ regulatory, stem cell-like memory, central memory and naive cells were sorted. General study findings and limits: An over-representation of cells with high TCR expression could result from cDNA sequencing. Type 1 diabetes patients had TCRB CDR3s that were shorter (moderately but significantly so) in all four CD4+ subsets. TCRB rearrangement may or may not be influenced by HLA type; here this remained unresolved.

Expressed TCRB transcripts were sequenced because the entire RNA isolate underwent reverse transcription. Here immunoSEQ multiplex PCR was the method, and the copy in TCRdb shows in-frame clones only, minus some. The sample has about 180,000 clones; around 7.9% are singletons. This sequence was found in a man between 18 and 29 years old with type 1 diabetes. V usage is TRBV30 and J usage is TRBJ1-1; D perhaps matches TRBD1 (5 bases). The sequencing sample was made of central memory CD4+ T cells from blood. DNA for the CDR3: TGTGCCTGGCCCCCCAGGGAAAGGCTGAACACTGAAGCTTTCTTT. As protein: CAWPPRERLNTEAFF.